One sample yielded the 29 T cell receptor beta chains listed below, sequenced in a study of response to subunit inactivated influenza vaccine. TCRdb independently ran MiXCR on the RT-PCR reads; one entry per CDR3 protein. The table includes more than 150,000 distinct CDR3 sequences, around 9% detected once. Sequenced here: non-naive T cells sorted from PBMCs, sampled on the day of vaccination. The receptors shown here come from a man aged 50-60 years who received an inactivated influenza vaccine.

This clonotype was seen only a few times. The gene calls are TRBV4-3 and TRBJ2-7; a possible D gene is TRBD2 (5 bases). The length of the CDR3 is 13 residues. The germline gives CDR1 LGHNA, CDR2 YSLEER. The germline V and J ends were trimmed by 3 bases and 3 bases, with 9 bases remaining between them. The CDR3 loop is CASSHTRNYEQYF. The DNA of the CDR3 is TGCGCCAGCAGCCACACTAGGAACTACGAGCAGTACTTC.

This clonotype occurred a few times. The chain uses TRBV9 and TRBJ2-5, with D possibly matching TRBD1 (6 bases). V dropped 5 bases and J dropped 3 bases, with 11 bases sitting between them. CDR1 is SGDLS, CDR2 YYNGEE, per germline. The CDR3 consists of 13 residues. CDR3 nucleotides: TGTGCCAGCAGTACTGGACAGAAAGAGACCCAGTACTTC. This translates into CASSTGQKETQYF.

This clonotype was found many times. The gene calls are TRBV5-1 and TRBJ2-2; 9 bases fit TRBD1. Germline V gene sequence: CDR1 SGHRS, CDR2 YFSETQ. The CDR3 has 16 amino acids. The J segment lost 6 bases and the V segment lost 7 bases, leaving 13 bases of the junction unmatched. In DNA form, the CDR3 reads TGCGCCAGCCGAAATCCGGGACAGGGTTGGTCCGGGGAGCTGTTTTTT. Translation: CASRNPGQGWSGELFF.

The V call is TRBV6-5, the J call TRBJ1-1, with 9 nucleotides matching TRBD1. Germline V gene sequence: CDR1 MNHEY, CDR2 SVGAGI. The length of the CDR3 is 16 residues. Trimming removed 2 bases from V and 0 bases from J; junction bases left unmatched: 4. The CDR3 bases are TGTGCCAGCAGTTACCCTGGACAGGGGCTGAACACTGAAGCTTTCTTT. This gives the protein CASSYPGQGLNTEAFF.

The genes are TRBV29-1 and TRBJ1-2; 7 bases fit TRBD1. Germline-derived CDR1 and CDR2 are SQVTM and ANQGSEA. V shed 1 base and J 8 bases; nucleotides not matched to a gene: 10. The CDR3 sequence is 14 residues long. CDR3 sequence reads: CSVEVGQAAGGYTF. CDR3 bases: TGCAGCGTTGAAGTTGGACAGGCCGCAGGAGGCTACACCTTC.

This clonotype was counted a few times. This chain joins TRBV7-9 and TRBJ1-1; D may be TRBD1 (5 bases). Trimming stripped 2 bases from V and 1 base from J, with 11 bases between. There are 15 residues in the CDR3. Germline CDR1 SEHNR, CDR2 FQNEAQ (reference sequence). The CDR3 bases are TGTGCCAGCAGCTTACTTCCGGGGCCGAACACTGAAGCTTTCTTT. The encoded protein is CASSLLPGPNTEAFF.

This clonotype was detected ten times or more. This rearrangement joins TRBV6-1 to TRBJ1-2; D not resolved. The CDR3 runs to 13 residues. The germline gives CDR1 MNHNS, CDR2 SASEGT. Trimming took off 6 bases at V and 7 bases at J, with 15 bases between the two ends. The CDR3 sequence: CASRPGQALGYTF. CDR3 DNA sequence: TGTGCCAGCAGACCCGGCCAAGCCCTTGGCTACACCTTC.

This clonotype was seen at least ten times. The chain recombines TRBV3-1 with TRBJ2-6; no reliable D call. Germline V CDR1 and CDR2: LGHDT, YNNKEL (reference sequence). Trimming left V 0 bases short and J 3 bases short, with 3 bases between. CDR3 length equals 14 residues. CDR3 DNA sequence: TGTGCCAGCAGCCAAGACGTTGGGGCCAACGTCCTGACTTTC. Amino acid sequence: CASSQDVGANVLTF.

This clonotype was seen only a few times. The J gene is TRBJ2-4, the V gene TRBV15, with TRBD1 as a possible D gene (5 bases). Looked up from germline, CDR1 is LNHNV and CDR2 is YYDKDF (reference sequence). Trimming removed 9 bases from V and 1 base from J, with 16 bases in between. The CDR3 covers 15 residues. The CDR3 nucleotides read TGTGCCACAACAGGCCCCGGCGACGCCAAAAACATTCAGTACTTC. Protein product: CATTGPGDAKNIQYF.

The CDR3 here is CASSWTSGGYNEQFF. For the CDR3, the DNA is TGTGCCAGCAGTTGGACCTCTGGGGGCTACAATGAGCAGTTCTTC. The V gene is TRBV28, the J gene TRBJ2-1; D may match TRBD1 or TRBD2 (5 bases each). This CDR3 contains 15 residues. Germline-derived CDR1 and CDR2 are MDHEN and SYDVKM. V was pared by 4 bases and J by 3 bases, with 13 bases between.

Note on this clonotype: One end of the junction does not line up with germline, which may come from a read error. The CDR3 sequence: CASSYRLAGSSCEQYF. For the CDR3, the DNA is TGTGCCAGCAGTTACCGACTAGCGGGGAGCTCCTGCGAGCAGTACTTC. The rearrangement uses TRBV6-2 or TRBV6-3 and TRBJ2-7; 11 bases fit TRBD2. Per germline, CDR1 MNHEY and CDR2 SVGEGT. The CDR3 runs to 16 residues.

This clonotype was detected many times. The genes are TRBV11-2 and TRBJ2-7, with TRBD1 identical over 9 bases. The CDR3 is 14 amino acids. Germline CDR1 is SGHAT and CDR2 is FQNNGV. Losses at the gene ends were 5 bases for V and 3 bases for J; bases not matched to a gene: 5. The CDR3 sequence is CASSPLTGGYEQYF. DNA of the CDR3: TGTGCCAGCAGCCCGTTGACAGGGGGCTACGAGCAGTACTTC.

This clonotype was seen a handful of times. The rearrangement joins TRBV18 to TRBJ2-7, with no clear D. This CDR3 is 14 amino acids long. Germline lookup yields CDR1 KGHSH and CDR2 LQKENI. V was cut by 3 bases and J by 5 bases, with 14 bases left in between. CDR3 sequence (DNA): TGTGCCAGCTCACCTCGGCGACCCAAACACGAGCAGTACTTC. Protein sequence: CASSPRRPKHEQYF.

The V and J genes are TRBV20-1 and TRBJ1-1; the D is unclear. Germline assignment: CDR1 DFQATT and CDR2 SNEGSKA (reference sequence). This CDR3 contains 12 residues. The ends were cut back, 4 bases at V and 1 base at J, with 7 bases in the middle. The CDR3 sequence: CSATRSNTEAFF. In DNA form, the CDR3 reads TGCAGTGCTACCCGGTCGAACACTGAAGCTTTCTTT.

At least ten counts were recorded for this clonotype. The genes are TRBV30 and TRBJ1-1; 10 nucleotides agree with TRBD1. CDR3 length: 14 amino acids. Per germline, CDR1 GTSNPN and CDR2 SVGIG (reference sequence). V was pared by 1 base and J by 1 base, with 0 bases of the junction left unmatched. The CDR3 DNA sequence: TGTGCCTGGAGTGGGACAGGGGGGAACACTGAAGCTTTCTTT. Its protein product is CAWSGTGGNTEAFF.

This clonotype was found a few times. V is TRBV6-2 or TRBV6-3 and J is TRBJ2-1; TRBD2 matches 16 bases. The CDR3 runs 18 residues. The germline gives CDR1 MNHEY, CDR2 SVGEGT. Losses at the gene ends were 2 bases for V and 7 bases for J; bases not matched to a gene: 8. CDR3 DNA sequence: TGTGCCAGCAGTTACCCAGGGACTAGCGGGGGGGTGAGAAATGAGCAGTTCTTC. Protein sequence: CASSYPGTSGGVRNEQFF.

V gene TRBV5-1 combines with J gene TRBJ2-3; either TRBD1 or TRBD2 may supply D (6 bases each). The CDR3 has 11 amino acids. Germline CDR1 SGHRS, CDR2 YFSETQ. V lost 7 bases and J lost 5, with 8 bases in between. Written as DNA, the CDR3 is TGCGCCAGCGGGGGGCGAGATACGCAGTATTTT. Encoded protein: CASGGRDTQYF. Looking up the rest from reference TRBV5-1 and TRBJ2-3 gives the full variable domain: KAGVTQTPRYLIKTRGQQVTLSCSPISGHRSVSWYQQTPGQGLQFLFEYFSETQRNKGNFPGRFSGRQFSNSRSEMNVSTLELGDSALYLCASGGRDTQYFGPGTRLTVL.

V is TRBV3-1 and J is TRBJ1-2; possible D gene TRBD1, 6 bases. The V end lost 1 base, the J end lost 4 bases, and 16 bases lay between the germline ends. Germline-derived CDR1 and CDR2 are LGHDT and YNNKEL (reference sequence). The CDR3 loop spans 16 amino acids. CDR3 bases: TGTGCCAGCAGCCAAGGACCGCCGGGGGGCGGCTATGGCTACACCTTC. Amino acid sequence: CASSQGPPGGGYGYTF. Based on the CDR3 plus reference TRBV3-1 and TRBJ1-2, the full variable domain is DTAVSQTPKYLVTQMGNDKSIKCEQNLGHDTMYWYKQDSKKFLKIMFSYNNKELIINETVPNRFSPKSPDKAHLNLHINSLELGDSAVYFCASSQGPPGGGYGYTFGSGTRLTVV.

At least ten counts were recorded for this clonotype. The V gene is TRBV3-1, the J gene TRBJ1-1, with D uncertain. V lost 1 base and J 1 base, leaving 7 bases between the germline ends. Germline V lookup: CDR1 LGHDT, CDR2 YNNKEL (reference sequence). The CDR3 runs to 14 residues. The CDR3 DNA reads TGTGCCAGCAGCCAAGGGGTGCGGAACACTGAAGCTTTCTTT. Its protein is CASSQGVRNTEAFF.

The CDR3 nucleotides are TGTGCCAGCACACAAGGACCCGACCGAGGGGAGACCCAGTACTTC. Translated: CASTQGPDRGETQYF. The chain employs TRBV7-2 and TRBJ2-5, with a tentative D call TRBD2 (5 bases). Germline V gene sequence: CDR1 SGHTA, CDR2 FQGNSA. This CDR3 has 15 residues. Trimming pared 7 bases from V and 5 bases from J, leaving 20 bases between.

This CDR3 is CASSPAGRAGYTF. In DNA form, the CDR3 reads TGTGCCAGCTCACCAGCGGGGAGAGCCGGCTACACCTTC. This chain links TRBV18 with TRBJ1-2; D not certain. Trimming removed 2 bases from V and 8 bases from J, with 12 bases in between. The length of the CDR3 is 13 residues. Germline V gene data show CDR1 as KGHSH and CDR2 as LQKENI.

This clonotype showed up many times. J is TRBJ1-1 and V is TRBV5-1; D gene ambiguous. Germline V CDR1 and CDR2: SGHRS, YFSETQ. V gave up 0 bases and J gave up 10 bases, with 19 bases separating them. The CDR3 runs to 15 residues. CDR3 residues: CASSLGDLGGGTAFF. The CDR3 DNA follows: TGCGCCAGCAGCTTGGGGGATCTGGGCGGCGGAACAGCTTTCTTT.

This clonotype was counted at least ten times. This rearrangement joins TRBV20-1 to TRBJ2-4; 8 bases align to TRBD1. The ends lost 6 bases at V and 2 bases at J; junction bases unmatched: 3. In germline, CDR1 is DFQATT, CDR2 SNEGSKA (reference sequence). This CDR3 region has 13 residues. The CDR3 nucleotides read TGCAGTGCCAGGGGGCGGTCCAAAAACATTCAGTACTTC. Its protein is CSARGRSKNIQYF.

Many counts were recorded for this clonotype. The V gene is TRBV12-3 or TRBV12-4, the J gene TRBJ2-1; D perhaps matches TRBD2 (5 bases). V was cut by 3 bases and J by 6 bases, with 15 bases left in between. The CDR3 sequence is 15 residues long. DNA for the CDR3: TGTGCCAGCAGTTTCAGCGGTCTAGAGGGCAATGAGCAGTTCTTC. This sequence encodes CASSFSGLEGNEQFF.

Regarding this clonotype: A much bigger clone sits one base away, suggesting this may be a read error. The CDR3 nucleotides read TGTGCCAGCACTAGGACAGGGGGTTCCTACGAGCAGTACTTC. It codes for CASTRTGGSYEQYF. This chain links TRBV2 with TRBJ2-7, with 10 bases identical to TRBD1. With 7 bases clipped from V and 1 base from J, the junction kept 4 bases outside the gene matches. CDR3 length: 14 amino acids. Germline V lookup: CDR1 SNHLY, CDR2 FYNNEI.

The chain links TRBV13 to TRBJ2-2, with 9 bases lining up with TRBD1. The ends lost 5 bases at V and 0 bases at J; junction bases unmatched: 10. Germline CDR1 and CDR2: PRHDT and FYEKMQ (reference sequence). The CDR3 totals 18 residues. In DNA, the CDR3 is TGTGCCAGCAGCAAACCGGGACAGGGCCCACCGAACACCGGGGAGCTGTTTTTT. Encoded protein: CASSKPGQGPPNTGELFF.

A few counts support this clonotype. The chain joins TRBV15 to TRBJ2-5, with 9 bases aligning to TRBD1. J gave up 1 base and V 1 base, and 13 bases lay outside the gene matches. This CDR3 comprises 19 residues. From germline, CDR1 is LNHNV and CDR2 YYDKDF (reference sequence). The CDR3 DNA reads as TGTGCCACCAGCAGAGTAACTGGACAGGGGCTTCTTGGCCAAGAGACCCAGTACTTC. It specifies CATSRVTGQGLLGQETQYF.

The sample holds a few counts of this clonotype. The rearrangement links TRBV7-9 to TRBJ2-2, with 8 bases matching TRBD2. The CDR3 consists of 17 residues. V trimming: 5 bases; J trimming: 1 base; junction bases outside the gene matches: 9. Germline-derived CDR1 and CDR2 are SEHNR and FQNEAQ (reference sequence). CDR3 loop: CASSPSPGGGNTGELFF. DNA for the CDR3: TGTGCCAGCAGCCCCTCACCCGGGGGGGGGAACACCGGGGAGCTGTTTTTT.

The sample holds a few counts of this clonotype. The CDR3 loop reads CSALSGTGAWEQYF. CDR3 DNA sequence: TGCAGTGCCCTCAGTGGGACAGGGGCTTGGGAGCAGTACTTC. J is TRBJ2-7 and V is TRBV20-1, with TRBD1 identical over 10 bases. The germline gives CDR1 DFQATT, CDR2 SNEGSKA (reference sequence). CDR3 length: 14 amino acids. Germline trimming cut 6 bases from V and 7 bases from J; bases unmatched to any gene: 12.